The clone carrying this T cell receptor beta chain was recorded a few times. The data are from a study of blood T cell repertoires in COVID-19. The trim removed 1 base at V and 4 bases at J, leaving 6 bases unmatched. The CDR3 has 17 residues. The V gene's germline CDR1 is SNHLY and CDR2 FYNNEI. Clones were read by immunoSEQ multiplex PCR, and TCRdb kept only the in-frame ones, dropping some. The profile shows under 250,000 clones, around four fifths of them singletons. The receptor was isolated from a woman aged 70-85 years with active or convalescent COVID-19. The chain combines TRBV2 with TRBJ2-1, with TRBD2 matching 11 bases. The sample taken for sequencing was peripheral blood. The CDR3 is CASSEEGGLAVYNEQFF. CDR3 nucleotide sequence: TGTGCCAGCAGTGAAGAGGGGGGACTAGCGGTTTACAATGAGCAGTTCTTC.